This paragraph reports one T cell receptor (beta chain). The sample comes from a study of PD-L1 blockade in urothelial cancer. Clones were sequenced by immunoSEQ multiplex PCR, and TCRdb holds only the in-frame ones, with some missing. Here the sample spans roughly 43,000 clones, approximately 80% being singletons. Germline CDR1 KGHSH, CDR2 LQKENI. The V and J ends lost 4 bases and 1 base, in that order; junction bases with no gene match: 8. The CDR3 has 19 residues. Time point reported: pretreatment peripheral blood. The chain is built from TRBV18 and TRBJ2-2, with 14 bases aligning to TRBD2. The receptor was derived from a man in his sixties with urothelial cancer. Sequenced material: PBMCs, taken around atezolizumab (anti-PD-L1) treatment. In nucleotides, the CDR3 is TGTGCCAGCTCACTTACGACTAGCGGGAGGGCTATGAACACCGGGGAGCTGTTTTTT. This translates into CASSLTTSGRAMNTGELFF. Complete variable domain (other parts from reference TRBV18 and TRBJ2-2): NAGVMQNPRHLVRRRGQEARLRCSPMKGHSHVYWYRQLPEEGLKFMVYLQKENIIDESGMPKERFSAEFPKEGPSILRIQQVVRGDSAAYFCASSLTTSGRAMNTGELFFGEGSRLTVL.